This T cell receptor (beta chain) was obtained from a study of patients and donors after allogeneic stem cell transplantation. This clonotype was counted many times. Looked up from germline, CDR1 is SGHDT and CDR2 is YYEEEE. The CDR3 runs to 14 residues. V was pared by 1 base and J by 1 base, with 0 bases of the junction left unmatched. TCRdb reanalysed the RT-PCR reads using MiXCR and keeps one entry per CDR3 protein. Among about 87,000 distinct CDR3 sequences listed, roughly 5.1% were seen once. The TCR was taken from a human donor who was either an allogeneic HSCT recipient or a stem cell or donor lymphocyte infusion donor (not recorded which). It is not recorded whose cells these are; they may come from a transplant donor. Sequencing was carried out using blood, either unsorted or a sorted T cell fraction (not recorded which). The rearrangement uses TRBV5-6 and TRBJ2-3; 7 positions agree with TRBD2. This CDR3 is CASSLRGGTDTQYF. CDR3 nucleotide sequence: TGTGCCAGCAGCTTGCGGGGGGGCACAGATACGCAGTATTTT. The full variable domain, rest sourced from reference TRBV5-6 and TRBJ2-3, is DAGVTQSPTHLIKTRGQQVTLRCSPKSGHDTVSWYQQALGQGPQFIFQYYEEEERQRGNFPDRFSGHQFPNYSSELNVNALLLGDSALYLCASSLRGGTDTQYFGPGTRLTVL.